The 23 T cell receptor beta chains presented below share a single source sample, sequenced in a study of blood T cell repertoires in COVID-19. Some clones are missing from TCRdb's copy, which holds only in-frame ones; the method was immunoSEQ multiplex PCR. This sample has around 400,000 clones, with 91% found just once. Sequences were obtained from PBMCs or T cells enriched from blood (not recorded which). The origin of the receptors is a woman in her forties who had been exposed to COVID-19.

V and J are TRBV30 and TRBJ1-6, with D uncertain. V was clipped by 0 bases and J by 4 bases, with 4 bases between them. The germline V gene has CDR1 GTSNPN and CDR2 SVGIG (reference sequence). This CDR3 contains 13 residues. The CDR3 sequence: CAWSVAYNSPLHF. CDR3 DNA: TGTGCCTGGAGTGTGGCATATAATTCACCCCTCCACTTT. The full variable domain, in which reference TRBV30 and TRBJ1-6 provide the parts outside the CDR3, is SQTIHQWPATLVQPVGSPLSLECTVEGTSNPNLYWYRQAAGRGLQLLFYSVGIGQISSEVPQNLSASRPQDRQFILSSKKLLLSDSGFYLCAWSVAYNSPLHFGNGTRLTVT.

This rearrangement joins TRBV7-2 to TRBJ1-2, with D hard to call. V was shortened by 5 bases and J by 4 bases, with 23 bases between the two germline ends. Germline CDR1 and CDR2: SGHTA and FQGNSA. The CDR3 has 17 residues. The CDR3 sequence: CASSLPERSTYLYGYTF. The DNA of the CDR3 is TGTGCCAGCAGCCTCCCGGAAAGGAGCACCTACCTCTATGGCTACACCTTC.

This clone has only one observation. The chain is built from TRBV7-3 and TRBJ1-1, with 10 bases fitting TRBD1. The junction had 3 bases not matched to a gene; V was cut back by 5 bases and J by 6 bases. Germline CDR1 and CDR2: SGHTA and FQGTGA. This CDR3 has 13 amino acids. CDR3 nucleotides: TGTGCCAGCAGCCGGGACAGGGGCGCTGAAGCTTTCTTT. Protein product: CASSRDRGAEAFF.

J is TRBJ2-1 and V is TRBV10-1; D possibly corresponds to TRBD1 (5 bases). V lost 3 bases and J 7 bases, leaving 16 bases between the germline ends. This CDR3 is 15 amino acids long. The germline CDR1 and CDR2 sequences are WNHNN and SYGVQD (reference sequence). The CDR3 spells CASSDLVGAGNEQFF. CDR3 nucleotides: TGCGCCAGCAGTGATCTTGTAGGGGCAGGGAATGAGCAGTTCTTC.

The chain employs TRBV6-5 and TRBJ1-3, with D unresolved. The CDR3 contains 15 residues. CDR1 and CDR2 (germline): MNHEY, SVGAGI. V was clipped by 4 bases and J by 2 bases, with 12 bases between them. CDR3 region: CASSFTAAPGNTIYF. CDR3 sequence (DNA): TGTGCCAGCAGTTTTACAGCCGCTCCTGGAAACACCATATATTTT.

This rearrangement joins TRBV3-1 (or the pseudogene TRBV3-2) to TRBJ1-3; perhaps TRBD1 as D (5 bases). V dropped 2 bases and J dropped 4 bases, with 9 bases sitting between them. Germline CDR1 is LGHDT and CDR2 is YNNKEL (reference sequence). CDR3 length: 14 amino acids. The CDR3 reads CASSQSGSGNTIYF. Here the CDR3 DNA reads TGTGCCAGCAGCCAATCAGGGTCGGGAAACACCATATATTTT.

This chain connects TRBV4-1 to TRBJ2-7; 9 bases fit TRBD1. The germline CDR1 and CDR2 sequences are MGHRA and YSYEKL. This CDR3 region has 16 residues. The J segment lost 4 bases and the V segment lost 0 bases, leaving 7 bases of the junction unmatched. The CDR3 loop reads CASSQESGTGMYEQYF. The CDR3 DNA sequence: TGCGCCAGCAGCCAAGAATCCGGGACAGGGATGTACGAGCAGTACTTC.

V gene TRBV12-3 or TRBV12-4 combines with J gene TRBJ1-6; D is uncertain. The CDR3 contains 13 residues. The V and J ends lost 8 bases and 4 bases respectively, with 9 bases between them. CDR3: CASRRGYNSPLHF. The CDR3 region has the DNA TGTGCCAGCCGACGGGGATATAATTCACCCCTCCACTTT.

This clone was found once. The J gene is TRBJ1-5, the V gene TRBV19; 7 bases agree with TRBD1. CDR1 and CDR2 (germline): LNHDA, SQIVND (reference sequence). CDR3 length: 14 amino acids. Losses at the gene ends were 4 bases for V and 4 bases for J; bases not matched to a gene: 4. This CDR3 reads CASSKGRGNQPQHF. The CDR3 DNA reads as TGTGCCAGTAGTAAGGGCAGGGGGAATCAGCCCCAGCATTTT.

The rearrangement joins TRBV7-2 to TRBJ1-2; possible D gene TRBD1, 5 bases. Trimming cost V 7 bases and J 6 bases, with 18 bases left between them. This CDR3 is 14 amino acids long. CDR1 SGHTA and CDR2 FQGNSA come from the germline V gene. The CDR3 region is CASTYLMGGNGYTF. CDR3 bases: TGTGCCAGCACCTATCTCATGGGGGGGAATGGCTACACCTTC.

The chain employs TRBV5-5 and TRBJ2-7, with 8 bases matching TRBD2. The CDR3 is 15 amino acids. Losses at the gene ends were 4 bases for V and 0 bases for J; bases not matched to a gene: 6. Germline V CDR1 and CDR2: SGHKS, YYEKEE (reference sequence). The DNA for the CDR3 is TGTGCCAGCAGCCCGACTAGCGCCTTCTCCTACGAGCAGTACTTC. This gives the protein CASSPTSAFSYEQYF.

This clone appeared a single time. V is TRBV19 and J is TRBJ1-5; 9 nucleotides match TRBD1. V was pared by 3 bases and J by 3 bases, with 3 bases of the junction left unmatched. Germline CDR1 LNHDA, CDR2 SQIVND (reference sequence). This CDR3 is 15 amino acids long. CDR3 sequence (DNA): TGTGCCAGTAGTATGGGGACAGGGTTCAATCAGCCCCAGCATTTT. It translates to CASSMGTGFNQPQHF.

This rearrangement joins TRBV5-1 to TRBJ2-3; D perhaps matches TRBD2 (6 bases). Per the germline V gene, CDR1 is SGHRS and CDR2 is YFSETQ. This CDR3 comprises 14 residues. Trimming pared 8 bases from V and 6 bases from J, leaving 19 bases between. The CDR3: CASRGSWRADTQYF. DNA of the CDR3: TGCGCCAGTAGGGGCAGCTGGAGGGCGGATACGCAGTATTTT. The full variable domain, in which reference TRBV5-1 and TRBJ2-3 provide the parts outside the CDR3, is KAGVTQTPRYLIKTRGQQVTLSCSPISGHRSVSWYQQTPGQGLQFLFEYFSETQRNKGNFPGRFSGRQFSNSRSEMNVSTLELGDSALYLCASRGSWRADTQYFGPGTRLTVL.

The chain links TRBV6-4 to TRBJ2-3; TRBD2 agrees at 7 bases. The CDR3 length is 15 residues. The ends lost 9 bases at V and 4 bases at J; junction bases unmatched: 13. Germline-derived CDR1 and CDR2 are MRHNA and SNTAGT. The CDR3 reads CARPSAGPGPDTQYF. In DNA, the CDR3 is TGTGCCAGGCCTTCAGCGGGACCCGGACCAGATACGCAGTATTTT.

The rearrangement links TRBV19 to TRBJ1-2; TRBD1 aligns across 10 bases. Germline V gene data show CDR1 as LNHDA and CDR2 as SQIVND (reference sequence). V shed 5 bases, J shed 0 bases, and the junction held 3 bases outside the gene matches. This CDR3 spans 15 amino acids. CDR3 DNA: TGTGCCAGTAGTTCGGGACAGGGGTCTAACTATGGCTACACCTTC. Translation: CASSSGQGSNYGYTF.

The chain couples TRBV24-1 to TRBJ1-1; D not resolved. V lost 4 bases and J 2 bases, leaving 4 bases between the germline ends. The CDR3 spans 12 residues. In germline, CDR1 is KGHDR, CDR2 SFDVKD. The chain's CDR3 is CATSDLNTEAFF. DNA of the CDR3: TGTGCCACCAGTGACCTCAACACTGAAGCTTTCTTT.

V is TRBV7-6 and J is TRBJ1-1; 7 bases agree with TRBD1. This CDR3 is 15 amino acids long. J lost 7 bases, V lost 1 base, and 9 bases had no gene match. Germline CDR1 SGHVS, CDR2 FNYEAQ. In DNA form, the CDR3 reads TGTGCCAGCAGCTTAGGCCTAGGGGGCGACGGTGAAGCTTTCTTT. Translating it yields CASSLGLGGDGEAFF.

This chain's CDR3 is CASSERGYSENTEAFF. DNA for the CDR3: TGTGCCAGCAGTGAAAGAGGGTACTCAGAGAACACTGAAGCTTTCTTT. The chain recombines TRBV6-1 with TRBJ1-1, with no clear D. This CDR3 is 16 amino acids long. CDR1 and CDR2 from the germline V gene are MNHNS and SASEGT. The V gene lost 2 bases and the J gene lost 1 base, with 14 bases spanning the gap.

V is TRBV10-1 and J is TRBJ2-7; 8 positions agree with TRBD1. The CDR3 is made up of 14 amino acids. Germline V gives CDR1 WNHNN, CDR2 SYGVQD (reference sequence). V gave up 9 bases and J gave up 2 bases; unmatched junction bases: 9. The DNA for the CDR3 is TGCGCCAGTTCCCTCCGGACAGGGCCCTACGAGCAGTACTTC. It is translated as CASSLRTGPYEQYF.

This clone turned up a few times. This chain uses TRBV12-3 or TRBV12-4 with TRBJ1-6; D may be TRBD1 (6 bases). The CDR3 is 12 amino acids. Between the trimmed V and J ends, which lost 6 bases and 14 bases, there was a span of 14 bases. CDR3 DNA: TGTGCCAGCAGGGCCGGGACACTCGCCCTCCACTTT. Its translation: CASRAGTLALHF.

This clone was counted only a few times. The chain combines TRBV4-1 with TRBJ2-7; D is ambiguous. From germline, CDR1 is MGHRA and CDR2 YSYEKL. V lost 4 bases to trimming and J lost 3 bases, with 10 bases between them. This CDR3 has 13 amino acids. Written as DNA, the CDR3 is TGCGCCAGCAGCCGAAACAGTGACTACGAGCAGTACTTC. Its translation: CASSRNSDYEQYF.

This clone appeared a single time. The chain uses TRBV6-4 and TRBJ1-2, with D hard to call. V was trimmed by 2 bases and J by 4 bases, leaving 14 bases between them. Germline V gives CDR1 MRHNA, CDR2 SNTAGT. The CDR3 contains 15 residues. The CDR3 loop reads CASSDLRVYGYGYTF. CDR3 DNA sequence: TGTGCCAGCAGTGACCTCCGCGTGTACGGCTATGGCTACACCTTC.

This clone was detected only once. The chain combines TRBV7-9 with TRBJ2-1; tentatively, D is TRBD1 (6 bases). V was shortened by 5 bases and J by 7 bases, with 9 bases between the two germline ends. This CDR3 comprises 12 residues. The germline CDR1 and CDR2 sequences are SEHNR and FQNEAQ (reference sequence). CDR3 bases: TGTGCCAGCAGCGCAAGGGGGAATGAGCAGTTCTTC. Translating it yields CASSARGNEQFF.